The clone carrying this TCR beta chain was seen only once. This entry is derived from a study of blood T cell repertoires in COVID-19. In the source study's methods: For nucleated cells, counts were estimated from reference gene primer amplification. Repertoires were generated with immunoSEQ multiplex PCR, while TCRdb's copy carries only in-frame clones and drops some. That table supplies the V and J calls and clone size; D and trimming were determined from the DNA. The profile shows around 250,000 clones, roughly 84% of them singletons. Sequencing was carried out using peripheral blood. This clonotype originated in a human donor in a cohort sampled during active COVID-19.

For the CDR3, the DNA is TGTGCCAGCAGCTCACGACAAGGGACAGTTAGCAATCAGCCCCAGCATTTT. Translating gives CASSSRQGTVSNQPQHF. This chain uses TRBV7-8 with TRBJ1-5, with 7 nucleotides matching TRBD1. Per the germline V gene, CDR1 is SGHVS and CDR2 is FQNEAQ. V lost 4 bases and J lost 0; bases outside the gene matches: 9. CDR3 length: 17 amino acids.